This T cell receptor beta chain originates from a study of OX40 agonist ivuxolimab in advanced cancers. CDR3 length: 15 residues. The germline gives CDR1 MDHEN, CDR2 SYDVKM. Of note for this clone: A read error may account for a junction end that differs from germline.

Assay used: immunoSEQ multiplex PCR; TCRdb lists only in-frame clones, some missing. The table includes about 18,000 clones, approximately 74% detected once. Sequencing was performed on CD4+ or CD8+ T cells sorted from blood, taken in a trial of the OX40 agonist ivuxolimab. This sequence originates from an adult with an advanced solid tumor such as melanoma, head and neck, liver or kidney cancer. This chain uses TRBV28 with TRBJ1-5, with 8 bases aligning to TRBD1. CDR3 DNA sequence: TGTGTCAGCAGTCGGACAGGGTTACGCAATCAGCCCCAGCATTTT. This codes for CVSSRTGLRNQPQHF.